Shown below are 10 T cell receptor beta chains from a single sample sequenced in a study of spatial heterogeneity in lung cancer. TCRdb ran MiXCR on the 5' RACE reads and lists one entry per CDR3 protein. The table shows 7,500 to 8,000 distinct CDR3 sequences, with about 6.7% occurring only once. Study conclusions and caveats: Expanded intratumoral alpha and beta TCR counts tracked tumor mutation counts.

This sample's time point: sample taken at primary tumor resection. No cognate antigen is known for these TCRs. Source: lung tumor tissue, taken at surgery. The receptors derive from a female donor with early-stage non-small cell lung cancer.

In this sample, this clonotype turned up many times. J is TRBJ2-7 and V is TRBV4-1; tentative D call: TRBD1 (6 bases). Germline V gene lookup returns CDR1 MGHRA and CDR2 YSYEKL. With 1 base removed from V and 4 bases from J, the gap between germline ends came to 14 bases. The CDR3 is 15 residues long. Written as DNA, the CDR3 is TGCGCCAGCAGCCAAGGGGGGACAAACGCGTACGAGCAGTACTTC. Protein product: CASSQGGTNAYEQYF.

This clonotype is medium-sized within its sample. The chain uses TRBV11-3 and TRBJ2-1; possibly TRBD1 for D (5 bases). The germline V and J ends were trimmed by 1 base and 5 bases, with 9 bases remaining between them. The CDR3 runs 14 residues. Germline CDR1 SGHNT, CDR2 YENEEA. Here the CDR3 reads CASSLGGQHNEQFF. CDR3 DNA sequence: TGTGCCAGCAGCTTAGGGGGCCAACACAATGAGCAGTTCTTC.

Within the sample, this clonotype is medium-sized. The rearrangement uses TRBV4-2 and TRBJ2-1; D not resolved. CDR1 LGHNA and CDR2 YNFKEQ come from the germline V gene. The germline V and J ends were trimmed by 1 base and 7 bases, with 2 bases remaining between them. This CDR3 is 11 amino acids long. This chain's CDR3 is CASSQGNEQFF. In nucleotides, the CDR3 is TGTGCCAGCAGCCAAGGAAATGAGCAGTTCTTC.

Comments on this clonotype: A much more abundant neighbour one base away suggests this may be a read error. The rearrangement links TRBV20-1 to TRBJ2-7; D may be TRBD2 (6 bases). Germline V gives CDR1 DFQATT, CDR2 SNEGSKA (reference sequence). V lost 7 bases and J lost 3, with 19 bases in between. The CDR3 runs 14 residues. This CDR3 is CSVTRGQDYYEQYF. The CDR3, as DNA: TGCAGTGTTACTAGAGGGCAGGACTACTACGAGCAGTACTTC.

This clonotype is classed as medium-sized (0.01 to 0.1%). The rearrangement uses TRBV6-6 and TRBJ1-5; 9 nucleotides match TRBD1. The CDR3 has 15 amino acids. V was clipped by 4 bases and J by 6 bases; unmatched bases: 7. CDR1 is MNHNY, CDR2 SVGAGI, per germline (reference sequence). In nucleotides, the CDR3 is TGTGCCAGCAGTTCCACAGGGGGCAGTGGTCAGCCCCAGCATTTT. Amino acid sequence: CASSSTGGSGQPQHF.

This clonotype is labeled medium-sized (0.01 to 0.1%). The V and J genes are TRBV24-1 and TRBJ2-2, with unresolved D. V was trimmed by 2 bases and J by 3 bases, leaving 12 bases between them. Germline V gives CDR1 KGHDR, CDR2 SFDVKD. There are 16 residues in the CDR3. CDR3 nucleotide sequence: TGTGCCACCAGTGATTCTTTGGCAGGTCACACCGGGGAGCTGTTTTTT. Translating it yields CATSDSLAGHTGELFF.

This clonotype is medium-sized within its sample. The rearrangement joins TRBV5-1 to TRBJ2-5; 7 positions agree with TRBD2. With 4 bases clipped from V and 5 bases from J, the junction kept 11 bases outside the gene matches. Germline V gene data show CDR1 as SGHRS and CDR2 as YFSETQ. CDR3 length: 15 amino acids. DNA of the CDR3: TGCGCCAGCAGCGTTACTTTCGGGAGGATTGAGACCCAGTACTTC. It yields the protein CASSVTFGRIETQYF.

This clonotype has a count of ten or more. The rearrangement uses TRBV29-1 and TRBJ1-2; D gene uncertain. Trimming removed 3 bases from V and 3 bases from J, with 8 bases in between. Germline V gene sequence: CDR1 SQVTM, CDR2 ANQGSEA. CDR3 length equals 12 residues. CDR3 nucleotides: TGCAGCGTTGAGCACGACGACTATGGCTACACCTTC. It codes for CSVEHDDYGYTF.

This clonotype is large by share. The chain is built from TRBV5-6 and TRBJ2-3, with 7 positions matching TRBD1. The V and J ends lost 5 bases and 1 base, in that order; junction bases with no gene match: 7. Germline loops: CDR1 SGHDT, CDR2 YYEEEE. The CDR3 extends over 15 amino acids. In DNA, the CDR3 is TGTGCCAGCAGTTACAGGGGACGGGGCACAGATACGCAGTATTTT. Its translation is CASSYRGRGTDTQYF.

This clonotype showed up many times. The chain carries TRBV27 and TRBJ2-1; 10 nucleotides line up with TRBD2. The CDR3 spans 17 residues. J was trimmed by 4 bases and V by 5 bases; bases with no gene match: 11. Germline V gives CDR1 MNHEY, CDR2 SMNVEV (reference sequence). The CDR3 DNA sequence: TGTGCCAGCAGTATCGCATCTAGCGGGAGAAGGTACAATGAGCAGTTCTTC. Translating it yields CASSIASSGRRYNEQFF.